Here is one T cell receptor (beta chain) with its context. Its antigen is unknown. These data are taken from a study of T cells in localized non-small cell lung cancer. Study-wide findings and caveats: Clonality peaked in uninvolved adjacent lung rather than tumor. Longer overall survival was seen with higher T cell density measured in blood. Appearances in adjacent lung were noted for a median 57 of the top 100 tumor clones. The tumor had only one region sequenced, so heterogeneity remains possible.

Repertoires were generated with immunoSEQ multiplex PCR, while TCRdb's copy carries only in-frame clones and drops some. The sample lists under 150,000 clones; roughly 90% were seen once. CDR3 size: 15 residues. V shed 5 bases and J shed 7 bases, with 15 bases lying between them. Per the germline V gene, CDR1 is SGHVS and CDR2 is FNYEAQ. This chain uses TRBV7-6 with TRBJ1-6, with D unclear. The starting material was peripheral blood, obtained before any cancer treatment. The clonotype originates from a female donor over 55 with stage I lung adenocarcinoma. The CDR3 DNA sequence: TGTGCCAGCAGCATGGGCCCTTCGGAGAATTCACCCCTCCACTTT. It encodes CASSMGPSENSPLHF.